This entry lists 9 T cell receptor beta chains sequenced from one sample in a study of cytomegalovirus exposure and HLA in healthy donors (dated by TCRdb to 2017 to 2019). The method was the immunoSEQ multiplex PCR assay. For the multiplex PCR, a mixture combining 60 forward primers for TCR Vbeta segments and 13 reverse primers for TCR Jbeta segments was used. This immuneACCESS table, as held by TCRdb, lists in-frame sequences with V and J called but not all clones. Of the missing ones, under half trace to an unresolved V gene in checked studies; the others have no known cause. The sample data list around 150,000 clones, and 80% of these were observed just once. The top ten constitute roughly 1.9% of the sample. The specimen was PBMCs. The receptors shown here come from a human donor in good health.

The rearrangement uses TRBV15 and TRBJ1-4; D uncertain. This CDR3 is built from 15 residues. Trimming shortened V by 0 bases and J by 2 bases, and 7 bases separated the two germline ends. CDR1 is LNHNV and CDR2 is YYDKDF in the germline V gene (reference sequence). CDR3 DNA sequence: TGTGCCACCAGCAGAGATAGCTGGACTAATGAAAAACTGTTTTTT. It codes for CATSRDSWTNEKLFF.

This rearrangement joins TRBV7-9 to TRBJ2-3; the D gene is possibly TRBD2 (6 bases). CDR1 and CDR2 from the germline V gene are SEHNR and FQNEAQ (reference sequence). The length of the CDR3 is 15 residues. V lost 0 bases, J lost 2 bases, and 9 bases lay in between. Written as DNA, the CDR3 is TGTGCCAGCAGCTTAGCGGGGGGTAACACAGATACGCAGTATTTT. As protein: CASSLAGGNTDTQYF.

The chain combines TRBV11-3 with TRBJ1-1; D is uncertain. Germline CDR1 SGHNT, CDR2 YENEEA. This CDR3 has 13 amino acids. Trimming removed 5 bases at V and 8 bases at J, with 15 bases between. Here the CDR3 reads CASSLPSGLEAFF. The CDR3 nucleotides read TGTGCCAGCAGCCTCCCGTCGGGGTTGGAAGCTTTCTTT.

CDR3 residues: CASSEGPQSFNSPLHF. The DNA of the CDR3 is TGTGCCAGCAGTGAAGGGCCACAGAGTTTTAATTCACCCCTCCACTTT. The chain couples TRBV6-1 to TRBJ1-6; no clear D gene. The germline V and J ends were trimmed by 1 base and 6 bases, with 13 bases remaining between them. The CDR3 totals 16 residues. Germline assignment: CDR1 MNHNS and CDR2 SASEGT.

The rearrangement joins TRBV7-3 to TRBJ2-2; D gene unclear. The CDR3 spans 15 residues. The germline V gene has CDR1 SGHTA and CDR2 FQGTGA. Deletions cut 3 bases from V and 6 bases from J, with 14 bases between. This CDR3 is CASSLVPAPAGELFF. Written as DNA, the CDR3 is TGTGCCAGCAGCTTGGTCCCAGCGCCGGCCGGGGAGCTGTTTTTT.

This rearrangement joins TRBV7-9 to TRBJ2-7; D unclear. V was shortened by 5 bases and J by 3 bases, with 11 bases between the two germline ends. Germline V gives CDR1 SEHNR, CDR2 FQNEAQ (reference sequence). The CDR3 consists of 13 residues. The CDR3 loop is CASSIVPLYEQYF. The CDR3 DNA sequence: TGTGCCAGCAGCATAGTCCCCCTCTACGAGCAGTACTTC.

The V call is TRBV7-2, the J call TRBJ2-4; tentative D call: TRBD2 (6 bases). V was pared by 3 bases and J by 6 bases, with 18 bases between. The germline V gene encodes CDR1 SGHTA and CDR2 FQGNSA. There are 16 residues in the CDR3. This CDR3 reads CASSLEAGGPLNIQYF. CDR3 nucleotide sequence: TGTGCCAGCAGCTTGGAAGCGGGTGGACCTTTAAACATTCAGTACTTC. Drawing the rest from reference TRBV7-2 and TRBJ2-4, the complete variable domain is GAGVSQSPSNKVTEKGKDVELRCDPISGHTALYWYRQSLGQGLEFLIYFQGNSAPDKSGLPSDRFSAERTGGSVSTLTIQRTQQEDSAVYLCASSLEAGGPLNIQYFGAGTRLSVL.

Points on this clone: The sample contains more than one DNA sequence encoding this CDR3. The V gene is TRBV20-1, the J gene TRBJ1-3; unclear D gene. Germline V CDR1 and CDR2: DFQATT, SNEGSKA (reference sequence). V was pared by 6 bases and J by 3 bases, with 6 bases between. The CDR3 consists of 11 residues. The CDR3 bases are TGCAGTGCCCCCCTTGGAAACACCATATATTTT. Protein product: CSAPLGNTIYF.

V is TRBV13 and J is TRBJ2-5, with a weak D call TRBD1 (7 bases). The CDR3 has 13 residues. Germline CDR1 PRHDT, CDR2 FYEKMQ (reference sequence). V lost 5 bases to trimming and J lost 3 bases, with 10 bases between them. The CDR3 region is CASSRGTEETQYF. DNA for the CDR3: TGTGCCAGCAGCCGCGGGACAGAAGAGACCCAGTACTTC.